The present T cell receptor (beta chain) was sequenced within a study of shared clonotypes between healthy human individuals. Overall study context: Every donor yielded three CD4 naive, three CD4 memory, two CD8 naive and one CD8 memory plate.

DNA at about 210 ng, approximately 30,000 T cell genomes, went into sorted-subset replicate PCRs. The data were produced by immunoSEQ multiplex PCR, yet TCRdb's version contains in-frame clones alone and is incomplete. The top ten clones hold more than 0.35% of a sample with about 2.3 million clones, 80% to 95% of them seen once. V was trimmed by 5 bases and J by 3 bases, leaving 10 bases between them. The CDR3 runs 13 residues. Germline CDR1 is MNHNY and CDR2 is SVGAGI (reference sequence). For this clone: Its target is unknown. Other nucleotide sequences from this sample produce the same CDR3.

Overall study results and limits: Non-shared clonotypes displayed generation probabilities falling below those of clonotypes present in all four donors. Several donors shared 5% to 5.5% of their naive CD4 clonotypes.

Material for sequencing was naive CD4+ T cells from PBMCs. The subset denotes: CD45RA+ positively selected. The sequence was obtained from a man between 18 and 29 years old in good health. Some clones in this sample may be carry-over from other donors' samples. The chain is built from TRBV6-6 and TRBJ1-2; TRBD1 might be the D (6 bases). This chain's CDR3 is CASSRDTYYGYTF. In DNA, the CDR3 is TGTGCCAGCAGTCGGGACACCTACTATGGCTACACCTTC.